This T cell receptor (beta chain) derives from a study of blood T cells in healthy people across ages. This CDR3 is 14 amino acids long. Per germline, CDR1 SQVTM and CDR2 ANQGSEA. V shed 6 bases and J 5 bases; nucleotides not matched to a gene: 12. For the second PCR, which ran for 7 to 11 cycles, a sample-barcoded 5' primer and a J-beta primer mix were used. TCRdb reanalysed the 5' RACE reads using MiXCR and keeps one entry per CDR3 protein. Of approximately 1.5 million distinct CDR3 sequences listed, 30% to 40% are singletons. The sample taken for sequencing was blood. The chain combines TRBV29-1 with TRBJ1-1, with 7 positions matching TRBD1. This TCR derives from a woman aged 25 to 39 in good health. The CDR3 loop reads CSVDGGGQRTEAFF. The DNA for the CDR3 is TGCAGCGTGGACGGGGGGGGACAGAGGACTGAAGCTTTCTTT.